Listed below are T cell receptor beta chains from one sample, sequenced in a study of cytomegalovirus exposure and HLA in healthy donors. Clones were read by immunoSEQ multiplex PCR, and TCRdb kept only the in-frame ones, dropping some. The repertoire holds 170,000 or so clones, with around three quarters as singletons. Sample: PBMCs. These receptor sequences come from a woman between 40 and 55 years old in good health and CMV-seronegative. Both conserved end residues are part of each CDR3. Fields, in order: clone size, V gene, J gene, D gene, CDR3 DNA, CDR3 protein. A D gene is named only where the DNA matches it firmly. Size is stated for part of the rows, as once, few or many counts, or as a class when the clone is expanded.

.	TRBV19	TRBJ1-5	TRBD1	TGTGCCAGTAGTCAAGGACAGGCTAGCAATCAGCCCCAGCATTTT	CASSQGQASNQPQHF
.	TRBV6-6	TRBJ1-2	.	TGTGCCAGCAGTCCGCGGTGGGTTAACTATGGCTACACCTTC	CASSPRWVNYGYTF
.	TRBV19	TRBJ2-7	.	TGTGCCAGTAGTATAAAGGGAGGCACTCCCTACGAGCAGTACTTC	CASSIKGGTPYEQYF
.	TRBV4-3	TRBJ2-7	TRBD1	TGCGCCAGCAGCCAATATCCGACAGGGAACGAGCAGTACTTC	CASSQYPTGNEQYF
few	TRBV5-4	TRBJ1-6	.	TGTGCCAGCAGCTTTAATAACAGGGACCCTAATTCACCCCTCCACTTT	CASSFNNRDPNSPLHF
.	TRBV5-1	TRBJ1-1	.	TGCGCCAGCAGCGCGGAACCTGGGAGGAACACTGAAGCTTTCTTT	CASSAEPGRNTEAFF
.	TRBV25-1	TRBJ1-1	.	TGTGCCAGCAGTGTTTCGGGGTACACTGAAGCTTTCTTT	CASSVSGYTEAFF
.	TRBV7-3	TRBJ2-5	TRBD1	TGTGCCAGCAGCTTAGGGGGCAGGGGGCGGCGGGAGACCCAGTACTTC	CASSLGGRGRRETQYF
once	TRBV10-3	TRBJ2-7	TRBD2	TGTGCCATCAGTCTTAGCGGGAGGGCAAACAACGAGCAGTACTTC	CAISLSGRANNEQYF
many	TRBV2	TRBJ1-2	.	TGTGCCAGCAGTGAGGGAGTGGAGGGGAGGAGAGGTGGCTACACCTTC	CASSEGVEGRRGGYTF
.	TRBV7-2	TRBJ1-2	TRBD1	TGTGCCAGCAGCTGGACCCGACAGGGCCTTTCCAAGGGCTACACCTTC	CASSWTRQGLSKGYTF